The sequence of this T cell receptor beta chain was determined in a study of blood T cell repertoires in COVID-19. Study as a whole: From T cells, B-cell-depleted T cells, or PBMCs came the material, which was cDNA or gDNA.

V was trimmed by 5 bases and J by 8 bases, leaving 13 bases between them. The CDR3 extends over 14 amino acids. The germline gives CDR1 SGHNT, CDR2 YENEEA. Per the original methods: Researchers report that nucleated cell counts were estimated from reference gene primer amplification. Libraries were prepared by immunoSEQ multiplex PCR; TCRdb keeps only in-frame clonotypes and omits some of them. V and J calls and clone size follow that table, whereas D and trimming were derived from the DNA. The sample contains around 98,000 clones, approximately 86% of which appear only once. The V call is TRBV11-3, the J call TRBJ1-6, with D possibly TRBD1 on 5 matching bases. This receptor was identified in a man between 65 and 85 years old with active or convalescent COVID-19. Sequenced material: peripheral blood. The CDR3 nucleotides read TGTGCCAGCAGCCCAGTGGGGGGGGATTCACCCCTCCACTTT. Its protein is CASSPVGGDSPLHF.